These 23 T cell receptor beta chains originate from one sample sequenced in a study of technical replicates of blood from several donors. Profiled with immunoSEQ multiplex PCR; TCRdb holds only in-frame clones, not every one. The sample holds 90,000 to 100,000 clones, more than 90% seen once. The sequenced sample consisted of T cells isolated from PBMCs. The receptors derive from a human donor in good health.

A single count supports this clone. This chain connects TRBV7-9 to TRBJ2-7; no reliable D call. V was cut by 2 bases and J by 2 bases, with 7 bases left in between. Germline CDR1 reads SEHNR; CDR2 reads FQNEAQ (reference sequence). The CDR3 contains 13 residues. CDR3 DNA: TGTGCCAGCAGCTTAAGCGCGACCTACGAGCAGTACTTC. Translation gives CASSLSATYEQYF. The variable domain in full, with the rest retrieved from reference TRBV7-9 and TRBJ2-7, is DTGVSQNPRHKITKRGQNVTFRCDPISEHNRLYWYRQTLGQGPEFLTYFQNEAQLEKSRLLSDRFSAERPKGSFSTLEIQRTEQGDSAMYLCASSLSATYEQYFGPGTRLTVT.

This clone was seen only once. The V call is TRBV2, the J call TRBJ1-5, with D uncertain. Germline V gene lookup returns CDR1 SNHLY and CDR2 FYNNEI. The CDR3 is 13 amino acids. V was shortened by 7 bases and J by 7 bases, with 14 bases between the two germline ends. The CDR3 nucleotides are TGTGCCAGCATATCAGAGTCAGGACAGCCCCAGCATTTT. Its protein product is CASISESGQPQHF.

The genes are TRBV2 and TRBJ2-3, with D possibly being TRBD1 (6 bases). The CDR3 totals 14 residues. Germline V gene data show CDR1 as SNHLY and CDR2 as FYNNEI. V lost 6 bases to trimming and J lost 2 bases, with 12 bases between them. The CDR3 here is CASRHGTLTDTQYF. CDR3 DNA: TGTGCCAGCAGACACGGGACACTCACAGATACGCAGTATTTT.

The V call is TRBV14, the J call TRBJ2-5; tentative D call: TRBD2 (6 bases). This CDR3 comprises 14 residues. V lost 4 bases to trimming and J lost 4 bases, with 13 bases between them. Germline CDR1 SGHDN, CDR2 FVKESK. The CDR3 protein is CASSPRGSSETQYF. CDR3 coding DNA: TGTGCCAGCAGCCCCCGGGGGAGTTCAGAGACCCAGTACTTC.

This chain connects TRBV7-6 to TRBJ1-4, with 7 bases fitting TRBD1. The CDR3 is 16 residues long. The junction had 10 bases not matched to a gene; V was cut back by 2 bases and J by 7 bases. Germline CDR1 is SGHVS and CDR2 is FNYEAQ. CDR3 amino acids: CASSLFNSRQGEKLFF. For the CDR3, the DNA is TGTGCCAGCAGCTTATTTAACTCTCGACAGGGTGAAAAACTGTTTTTT. The full variable domain, completed using reference TRBV7-6 and TRBJ1-4, is GAGVSQSPRYKVTKRGQDVALRCDPISGHVSLYWYRQALGQGPEFLTYFNYEAQQDKSGLPNDRFSAERPEGSISTLTIQRTEQRDSAMYRCASSLFNSRQGEKLFFGSGTQLSVL.

The chain combines TRBV27 with TRBJ2-1; 10 positions agree with TRBD2. CDR1 is MNHEY, CDR2 SMNVEV, per germline (reference sequence). Losses at the gene ends were 4 bases for V and 6 bases for J; bases not matched to a gene: 9. The CDR3 covers 16 residues. The CDR3 loop is CASSSRWSGRVNEQFF. DNA of the CDR3: TGTGCCAGCAGTTCCCGCTGGAGCGGGAGGGTCAATGAGCAGTTCTTC.

This rearrangement joins TRBV28 to TRBJ1-5; 7 bases agree with TRBD1. Germline lookup yields CDR1 MDHEN and CDR2 SYDVKM. The J segment lost 4 bases and the V segment lost 2 bases, leaving 2 bases of the junction unmatched. The CDR3 consists of 14 residues. CDR3 loop: CASSLPTGNQPQHF. CDR3 sequence (DNA): TGTGCCAGCAGTTTACCGACAGGGAATCAGCCCCAGCATTTT.

The rearrangement links TRBV5-1 to TRBJ2-3; D is uncertain. The V end was cut by 0 bases, the J end by 1 base, with 9 bases between. The CDR3 is 15 amino acids. Germline V lookup: CDR1 SGHRS, CDR2 YFSETQ. CDR3 sequence: CASSLVGQGTDTQYF. CDR3 nucleotides: TGCGCCAGCAGCTTGGTAGGTCAGGGCACAGATACGCAGTATTTT.

V usage is TRBV10-3 and J usage is TRBJ2-7; D is undetermined. Trimming removed 4 bases from V and 6 bases from J, with 13 bases in between. Per germline, CDR1 ENHRY and CDR2 SYGVKD. This CDR3 is 13 amino acids long. The CDR3 DNA reads as TGTGCCATCAGTGTGGGCCGACCCCTCGAGCAGTACTTC. It translates to CAISVGRPLEQYF.

The chain has TRBV11-2 and TRBJ1-1, with 7 positions matching TRBD1. V lost 1 base to trimming and J lost 8 bases; unmatched junction nucleotides: 10. CDR1 and CDR2 from the germline V gene are SGHAT and FQNNGV. The CDR3 sequence is 15 residues long. DNA of the CDR3: TGTGCCAGCAGCTTAGTTGGAGGGGCGGGACAGGAAGCTTTCTTT. It is translated as CASSLVGGAGQEAFF.

J is TRBJ2-1 and V is TRBV2; 8 bases match TRBD2. Germline CDR1 and CDR2: SNHLY and FYNNEI. CDR3 size: 15 residues. Trimming at V came to 7 bases and at J to 10 bases, leaving 15 bases not matched to a gene. CDR3: CASKVLAEQSSEQFF. Here the CDR3 DNA reads TGTGCCAGCAAGGTACTAGCGGAGCAGTCGTCGGAGCAGTTCTTC.

This clone was detected once. The chain carries TRBV28 and TRBJ1-1, with a weak D call TRBD1 (6 bases). The CDR3 length is 15 residues. V lost 9 bases and J 11 bases, leaving 28 bases between the germline ends. Germline V lookup: CDR1 MDHEN, CDR2 SYDVKM. The CDR3 protein is CASPPSGQGPPVAFF. The CDR3 DNA is TGTGCCAGTCCCCCCTCCGGGCAGGGGCCACCCGTGGCTTTCTTT. Full variable domain (rest looked up from reference TRBV28 and TRBJ1-1): DVKVTQSSRYLVKRTGEKVFLECVQDMDHENMFWYRQDPGLGLRLIYFSYDVKMKEKGDIPEGYSVSREKKERFSLILESASTNQTSMYLCASPPSGQGPPVAFFGQGTRLTVV.

The chain joins TRBV7-9 to TRBJ2-7; TRBD2 matches at 8 bases. The CDR3 has 13 residues. Trimming took 4 bases from V and 3 from J; bases not matched to a gene: 2. Germline-derived CDR1 and CDR2 are SEHNR and FQNEAQ (reference sequence). The CDR3 region is CASSSGTSYEQYF. In DNA, the CDR3 is TGTGCCAGCAGCTCCGGGACTAGCTACGAGCAGTACTTC. The whole variable domain, filled in from reference TRBV7-9 and TRBJ2-7, reads DTGVSQNPRHKITKRGQNVTFRCDPISEHNRLYWYRQTLGQGPEFLTYFQNEAQLEKSRLLSDRFSAERPKGSFSTLEIQRTEQGDSAMYLCASSSGTSYEQYFGPGTRLTVT.

V usage is TRBV29-1 and J usage is TRBJ2-1; 9 bases are shared with TRBD2. With V trimmed by 3 bases and J by 13 bases, 7 bases remained unmatched. The CDR3 runs 12 residues. CDR1 is SQVTM, CDR2 ANQGSEA, per germline. CDR3 nucleotides: TGCAGCGTTGACGCGGGAGGGCACCCCCAGTTCTTC. This encodes CSVDAGGHPQFF.

This clone was counted only a few times. V usage is TRBV5-1 and J usage is TRBJ2-7; the D gene is possibly TRBD2 (6 bases). The CDR3 sequence is 19 residues long. V lost 2 bases and J lost 1, with 25 bases in between. From germline, CDR1 is SGHRS and CDR2 YFSETQ. CDR3 region: CASSLSGRLRTQLSYEQYF. CDR3 nucleotides: TGCGCCAGCAGCTTATCGGGGAGGCTTCGCACCCAACTTTCCTACGAGCAGTACTTC.

The chain recombines TRBV2 with TRBJ1-2; no reliable D call. The CDR3 extends over 14 amino acids. The V gene lost 2 bases and the J gene lost 6 bases, with 13 bases spanning the gap. The germline V gene has CDR1 SNHLY and CDR2 FYNNEI. DNA of the CDR3: TGTGCCAGCAGTGAAATGAGGAGCGGTAATGGCTACACCTTC. This translates into CASSEMRSGNGYTF.

The chain uses TRBV7-9 and TRBJ1-5, with D possibly TRBD1 on 5 matching bases. The V end lost 6 bases, the J end lost 3 bases, and 12 bases lay between the germline ends. The length of the CDR3 is 14 residues. The germline V gene has CDR1 SEHNR and CDR2 FQNEAQ (reference sequence). In DNA form, the CDR3 reads TGTGCCAGCAGACCTGACAGCAACAATCAGCCCCAGCATTTT. Its protein is CASRPDSNNQPQHF.

A single count supports this clone. The chain joins TRBV28 to TRBJ2-7; TRBD1 agrees at 7 bases. CDR3 size: 15 residues. The ends lost 6 bases at V and 7 bases at J; junction bases unmatched: 15. Germline-derived CDR1 and CDR2 are MDHEN and SYDVKM. CDR3 amino acids: CASSRIDRDSGEQYF. In DNA, the CDR3 is TGTGCCAGCAGCCGCATCGATCGGGACAGTGGAGAGCAGTACTTC.

V gene TRBV7-6 combines with J gene TRBJ2-6; 9 nucleotides match TRBD1. This CDR3 region has 19 residues. J gave up 0 bases and V 4 bases, and 10 bases lay outside the gene matches. The germline CDR1 and CDR2 sequences are SGHVS and FNYEAQ. As DNA, the CDR3 is TGTGCCAGCAGCTCGACTCCGGGACAGGGTTTCTCTGGGGCCAACGTCCTGACTTTC. Translated: CASSSTPGQGFSGANVLTF.

The chain links TRBV15 to TRBJ1-5; 9 bases fit TRBD1. The trim removed 6 bases at V and 1 base at J, leaving 4 bases unmatched. This CDR3 has 15 amino acids. Germline V lookup: CDR1 LNHNV, CDR2 YYDKDF (reference sequence). The CDR3 reads CATRATGGSNQPQHF. In DNA, the CDR3 is TGTGCCACCAGGGCGACAGGGGGAAGCAATCAGCCCCAGCATTTT.

This clone was seen just once. The rearrangement links TRBV4-1 to TRBJ1-1; D not certain. CDR3 length equals 14 residues. V lost 0 bases and J 0 bases, leaving 5 bases between the germline ends. Germline CDR1 reads MGHRA; CDR2 reads YSYEKL. The CDR3 coding sequence is TGCGCCAGCAGCCAAGATCACTTGAACACTGAAGCTTTCTTT. Protein sequence: CASSQDHLNTEAFF.

V and J are TRBV19 and TRBJ2-1, with D possibly being TRBD1 (6 bases). The ends were cut back, 5 bases at V and 2 bases at J, with 10 bases in the middle. Germline CDR1 and CDR2: LNHDA and SQIVND (reference sequence). CDR3 length: 14 residues. The CDR3 DNA sequence: TGTGCCAGTAGTTATACAGGGACCTACAATGAGCAGTTCTTC. This gives the protein CASSYTGTYNEQFF.

This rearrangement joins TRBV6-5 to TRBJ2-7; tentative D call: TRBD1 (5 bases). V lost 0 bases to trimming and J lost 3 bases, with 12 bases between them. The CDR3 runs 15 residues. The germline V gene encodes CDR1 MNHEY and CDR2 SVGAGI. The DNA of the CDR3 is TGTGCCAGCAGTTACTCGGTAACAGGAGACTACGAGCAGTACTTC. As protein: CASSYSVTGDYEQYF.